This T cell receptor beta chain was identified in a study of blood T cell repertoires in COVID-19. V lost 4 bases and J 5 bases, leaving 13 bases between the germline ends. Germline-derived CDR1 and CDR2 are KGHDR and SFDVKD. This CDR3 has 14 residues. Here immunoSEQ multiplex PCR was the method, and the copy in TCRdb shows in-frame clones only, minus some. Of roughly 91,000 clones in the sample, roughly 84% were seen once. Sequencing was done on a sample of peripheral blood. The chain combines TRBV24-1 with TRBJ1-2; possible D gene TRBD1, 6 bases. The TCR originated in a man between 65 and 85 years old with active or convalescent COVID-19. The CDR3 bases are TGTGCCACCAGTGACCCATCAGGGGTTTATGGCTACACCTTC. Translated, it gives CATSDPSGVYGYTF.